Here is one T cell receptor beta chain with its context. This clonotype has a handful of counts. What this receptor recognizes is not known. Base quality data are lacking; no much larger clone is found one base away. The germline V gene provides CDR1 SGHRS and CDR2 YFSETQ. Cut back by 2 bases and 4 bases, the V and J ends lie 9 bases apart. Reading from cysteine to phenylalanine, the CDR3 counts 14 amino acids. Only CDR3 DNA remains: 42 bases, in frame from the first base. Libraries were built with 5' RACE. Sequencing was carried out with an Illumina HiSeq 2000. Template switching introduced a universal primer binding site; the final cDNA contained a unique molecular identifier, enabling accurate counting of TCR cDNA molecules. Specific primers in the conserved constant-segment region were used to synthesize first-strand cDNA for the TCR alpha and beta chains. Each cDNA library was double barcoded, with a SMART-Mk sample barcode plus Illumina barcodes, to control for contamination. TruSeq adapter sequences along with Illumina sample barcodes were introduced in two successive PCR steps. The Illumina HiSeq platform was used with custom primers to sequence TCR alpha and beta cDNA libraries. Under the source paper's analysis protocol: Raw reads were processed with MiGEC to extract unique molecular identifiers, and MiXCR was used to determine CDR3 positions. Recombination models were inferred per individual with the repgenHMM and IGoR tools using an EM algorithm. Shared clonotype analysis was performed with the tcR package in R, normalizing sharing by the product of cloneset sizes. Out-of-frame nonproductive sequences were analyzed to study raw recombination free of thymic and clonal selection effects. Through fastp at Q25 and MiXCR, TCRdb rebuilt clones from the public reads, retaining in-frame beta chains. Rows are unified per CDR3 protein, each entry keeping the most common DNA and genes. TCRdb assigned the V and J calls; the authors' analysis was not used. A total of 500,000 or so distinct CDR3 sequences appear in this sample, around 15% of them only once. The top ten clones comprise about 0.97% of the sample.

The data derive from a study of identical twins (dated by TCRdb to about 2016). Describing the broader study: To test whether fetal clonotypes persist, this study deep-sequenced TCR alpha and beta repertoires from monozygotic twins, from unrelated adults of various ages, and from cord blood. To rule out contamination, replicate twin experiments were performed at different times with different library preparation protocols. What the authors observed across the whole study: Recombination models systematically underestimated out-of-frame TCR alpha sharing in monozygotic twins but agreed with sharing between unrelated individuals. Excess twin sharing in beta out-of-frame sequences was weaker because fewer shared sequences lowered the signal-to-noise ratio. Fewer insertions were carried by abundant cord blood beta clonotypes, a similar but weaker trend appeared in young adult naive repertoires, and no such trend appeared in memory repertoires. Invariant T cells such as MAIT and iNKT could partly confound zero-insertion analyses, though diverse VJ usage argued against this for most clonotypes. Out-of-frame TCR alpha sequences shared between twins showed an excess of low generation-probability sequences compared with coincidental sharing between unrelated individuals. Because the same donors could not be followed over many years, the conclusions depended on cross-sectional statistical analysis.

Every donor in the study was a healthy Caucasian. Three pairs of female monozygotic twins, all aged about 18 to 30 years, made up the twin cohort. Positive isolation kits from Invitrogen were used to isolate the CD4+ and CD8+ T cell populations. A further study also used this sample, focusing on yellow fever vaccine responses in identical twins. Per that second paper: The authors reported that the T cell response to vaccination in identical twins appeared partly convergent and partly personalized. The study precisely tracked vaccine-responding T cell clones in identical twins.

The clonotype comes from a woman aged 18-30 years in good health. This receptor chain uses TRBV5-1 and TRBJ1-4, with the identity of the D gene unclear. Sequenced material: CD4+ T cells sorted from blood. The encoded CDR3 is CASSFGTYNEKLFF. The nucleotides are TGCGCCAGCAGCTTCGGAACCTATAATGAAAAACTGTTTTTT.